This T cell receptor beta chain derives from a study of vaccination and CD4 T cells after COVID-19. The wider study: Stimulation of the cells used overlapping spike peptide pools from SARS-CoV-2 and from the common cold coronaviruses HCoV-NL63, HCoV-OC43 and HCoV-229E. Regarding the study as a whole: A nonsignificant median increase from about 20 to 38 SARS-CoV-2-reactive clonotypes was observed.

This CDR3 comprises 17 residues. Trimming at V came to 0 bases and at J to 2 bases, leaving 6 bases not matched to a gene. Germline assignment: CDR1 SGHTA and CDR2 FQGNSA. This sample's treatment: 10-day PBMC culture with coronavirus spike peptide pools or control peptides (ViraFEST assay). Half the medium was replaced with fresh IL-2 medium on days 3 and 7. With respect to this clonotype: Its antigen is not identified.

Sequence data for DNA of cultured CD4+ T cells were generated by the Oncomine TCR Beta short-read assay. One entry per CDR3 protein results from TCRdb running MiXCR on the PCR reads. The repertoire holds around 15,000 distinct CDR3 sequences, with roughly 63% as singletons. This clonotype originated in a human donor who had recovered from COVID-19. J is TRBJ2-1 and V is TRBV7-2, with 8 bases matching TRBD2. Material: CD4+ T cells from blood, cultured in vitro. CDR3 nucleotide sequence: TGTGCCAGCAGCTTAGCTCGGGTAGCGGGACCCTACAATGAGCAGTTCTTC. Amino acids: CASSLARVAGPYNEQFF.